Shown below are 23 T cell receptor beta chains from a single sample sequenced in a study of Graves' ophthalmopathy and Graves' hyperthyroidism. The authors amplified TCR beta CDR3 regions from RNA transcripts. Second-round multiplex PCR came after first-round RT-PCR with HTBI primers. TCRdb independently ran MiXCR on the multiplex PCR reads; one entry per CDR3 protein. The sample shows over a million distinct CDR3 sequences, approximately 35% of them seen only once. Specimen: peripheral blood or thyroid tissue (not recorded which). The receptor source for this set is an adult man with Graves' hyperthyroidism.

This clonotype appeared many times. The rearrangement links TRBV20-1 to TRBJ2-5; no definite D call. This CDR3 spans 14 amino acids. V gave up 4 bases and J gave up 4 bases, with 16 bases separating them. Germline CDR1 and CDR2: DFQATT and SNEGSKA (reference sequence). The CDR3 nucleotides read TGCAGTGCTACCGAATTCGGTCGGAGAGAGACCCAGTACTTC. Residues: CSATEFGRRETQYF.

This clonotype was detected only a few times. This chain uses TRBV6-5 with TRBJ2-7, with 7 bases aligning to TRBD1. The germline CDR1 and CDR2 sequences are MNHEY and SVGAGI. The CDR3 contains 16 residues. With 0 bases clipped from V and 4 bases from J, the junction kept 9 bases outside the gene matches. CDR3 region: CASSYSSTQGVYEQYF. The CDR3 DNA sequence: TGTGCCAGCAGTTACTCGAGCACCCAGGGGGTATACGAGCAGTACTTC.

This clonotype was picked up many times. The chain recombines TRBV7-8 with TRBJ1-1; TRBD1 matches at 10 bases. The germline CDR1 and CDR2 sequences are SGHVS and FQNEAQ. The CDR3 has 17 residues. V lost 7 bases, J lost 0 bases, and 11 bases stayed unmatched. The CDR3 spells CASTSGTGAAVNTEAFF. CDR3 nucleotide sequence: TGTGCCAGCACTTCCGGGACAGGGGCCGCCGTGAACACTGAAGCTTTCTTT.

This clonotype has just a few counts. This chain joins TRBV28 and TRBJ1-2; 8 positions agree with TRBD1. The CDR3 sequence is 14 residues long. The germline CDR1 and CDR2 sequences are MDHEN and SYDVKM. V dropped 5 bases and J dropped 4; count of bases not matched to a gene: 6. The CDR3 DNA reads TGTGCCAGCAGTCCAGGGGGCGGCGGCTATGGCTACACCTTC. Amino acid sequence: CASSPGGGGYGYTF.

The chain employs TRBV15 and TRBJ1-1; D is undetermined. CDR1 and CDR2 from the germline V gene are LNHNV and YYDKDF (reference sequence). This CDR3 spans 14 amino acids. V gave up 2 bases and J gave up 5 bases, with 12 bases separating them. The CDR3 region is CATSRNRGETEAFF. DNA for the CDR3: TGTGCCACCAGCAGAAACCGGGGAGAGACTGAAGCTTTCTTT.

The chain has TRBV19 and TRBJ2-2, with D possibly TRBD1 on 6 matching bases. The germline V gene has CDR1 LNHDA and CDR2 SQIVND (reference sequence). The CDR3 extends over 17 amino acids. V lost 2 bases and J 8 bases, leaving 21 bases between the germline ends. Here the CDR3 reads CASSIRDRTYLGGELFF. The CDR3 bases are TGTGCCAGTAGTATAAGAGACAGGACATACCTGGGAGGGGAGCTGTTTTTT.

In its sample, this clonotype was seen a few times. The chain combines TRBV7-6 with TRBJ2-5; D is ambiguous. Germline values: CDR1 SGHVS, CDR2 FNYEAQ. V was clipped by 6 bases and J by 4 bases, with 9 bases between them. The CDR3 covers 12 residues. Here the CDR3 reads CASSFTLETQYF. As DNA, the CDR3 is TGTGCCAGCAGTTTTACTCTAGAGACCCAGTACTTC.

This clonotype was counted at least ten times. CDR3 loop: CSVVSSGETQYF. In DNA form, the CDR3 reads TGCAGCGTTGTGTCTAGTGGGGAGACCCAGTACTTC. This chain uses TRBV29-1 with TRBJ2-5; D is unclear. This CDR3 is built from 12 residues. With 4 bases removed from V and 5 bases from J, the gap between germline ends came to 11 bases. Per germline, CDR1 SQVTM and CDR2 ANQGSEA.

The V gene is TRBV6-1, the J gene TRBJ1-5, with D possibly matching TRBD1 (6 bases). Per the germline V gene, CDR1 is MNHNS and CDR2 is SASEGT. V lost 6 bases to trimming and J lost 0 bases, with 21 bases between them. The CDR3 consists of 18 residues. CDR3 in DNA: TGTGCCAGCAGCAACAGGTGGGACACTAGCTATAGCAATCAGCCCCAGCATTTT. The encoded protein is CASSNRWDTSYSNQPQHF.

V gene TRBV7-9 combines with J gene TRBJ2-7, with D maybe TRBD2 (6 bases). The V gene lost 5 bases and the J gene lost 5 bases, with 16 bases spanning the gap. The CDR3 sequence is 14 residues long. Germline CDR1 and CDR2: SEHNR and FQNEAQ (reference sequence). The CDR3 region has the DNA TGTGCCAGCAGCCCCGGGGGTTCTATGGACGAGCAGTACTTC. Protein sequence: CASSPGGSMDEQYF.

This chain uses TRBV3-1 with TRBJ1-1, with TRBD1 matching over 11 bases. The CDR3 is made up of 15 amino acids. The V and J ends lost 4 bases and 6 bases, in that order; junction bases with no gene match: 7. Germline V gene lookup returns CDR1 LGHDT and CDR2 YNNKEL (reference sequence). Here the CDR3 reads CASSLRTGGTAEAFF. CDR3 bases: TGTGCCAGCAGCCTACGGACAGGGGGCACGGCTGAAGCTTTCTTT.

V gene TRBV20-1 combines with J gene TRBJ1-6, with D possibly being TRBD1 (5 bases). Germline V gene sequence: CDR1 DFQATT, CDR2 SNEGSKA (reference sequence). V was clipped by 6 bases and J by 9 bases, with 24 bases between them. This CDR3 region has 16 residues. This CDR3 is CSASSVLQAQGSPLHF. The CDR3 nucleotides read TGCAGTGCCAGCAGTGTTTTACAGGCCCAGGGTTCACCCCTCCACTTT.

The CDR3 sequence is CASSLGGTVGEAFF. CDR3 DNA sequence: TGTGCCAGCAGCTTAGGGGGGACAGTCGGTGAAGCTTTCTTT. The rearrangement uses TRBV7-8 and TRBJ1-1, with 7 bases fitting TRBD1. The CDR3 sequence is 14 residues long. V shed 1 base and J 7 bases; nucleotides not matched to a gene: 6. Germline V lookup: CDR1 SGHVS, CDR2 FQNEAQ.

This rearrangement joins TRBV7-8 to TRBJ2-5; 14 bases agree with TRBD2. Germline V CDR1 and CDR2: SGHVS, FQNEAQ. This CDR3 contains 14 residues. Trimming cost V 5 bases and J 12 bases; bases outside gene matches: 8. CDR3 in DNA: TGTGCCAGCAGCACCGCCGGGACTAGCGGGAGCAAGTACTTC. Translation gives CASSTAGTSGSKYF.

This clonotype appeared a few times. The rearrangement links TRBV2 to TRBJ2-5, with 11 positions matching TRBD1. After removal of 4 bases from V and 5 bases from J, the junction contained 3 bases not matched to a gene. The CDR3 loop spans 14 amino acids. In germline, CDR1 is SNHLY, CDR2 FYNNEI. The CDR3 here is CASSGTGGYETQYF. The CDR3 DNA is TGTGCCAGCAGTGGGACAGGGGGCTACGAGACCCAGTACTTC. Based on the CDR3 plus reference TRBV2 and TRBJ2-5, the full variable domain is EPEVTQTPSHQVTQMGQEVILRCVPISNHLYFYWYRQILGQKVEFLVSFYNNEISEKSEIFDDQFSVERPDGSNFTLKIRSTKLEDSAMYFCASSGTGGYETQYFGPGTRLLVL.

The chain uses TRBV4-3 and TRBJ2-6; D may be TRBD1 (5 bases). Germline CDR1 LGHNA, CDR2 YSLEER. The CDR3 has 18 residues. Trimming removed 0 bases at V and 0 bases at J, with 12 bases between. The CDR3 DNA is TGCGCCAGCAGCCAAGATCGTTCAGGGTTCTCTGGGGCCAACGTCCTGACTTTC. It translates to CASSQDRSGFSGANVLTF.

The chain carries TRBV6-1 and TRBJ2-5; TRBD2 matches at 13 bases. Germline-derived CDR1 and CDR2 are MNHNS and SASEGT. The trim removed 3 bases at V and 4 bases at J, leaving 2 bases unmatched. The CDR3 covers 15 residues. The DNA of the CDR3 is TGTGCCAGCAGTGACGGACTAGCGGGGGCAGAGACCCAGTACTTC. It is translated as CASSDGLAGAETQYF.

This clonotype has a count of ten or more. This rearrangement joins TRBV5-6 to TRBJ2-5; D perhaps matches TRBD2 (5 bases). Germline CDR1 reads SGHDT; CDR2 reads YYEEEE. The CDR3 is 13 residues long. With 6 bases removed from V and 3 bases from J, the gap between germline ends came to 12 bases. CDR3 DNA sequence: TGTGCCAGCACGCCTAGCCAGAAAGAGACCCAGTACTTC. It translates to CASTPSQKETQYF.

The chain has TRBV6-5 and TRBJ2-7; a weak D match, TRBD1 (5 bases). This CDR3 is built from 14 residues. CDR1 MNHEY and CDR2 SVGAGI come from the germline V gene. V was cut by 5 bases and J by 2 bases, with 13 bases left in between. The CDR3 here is CASSEYRTAYEQYF. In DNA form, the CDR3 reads TGTGCCAGCAGTGAATACAGGACCGCCTACGAGCAGTACTTC.

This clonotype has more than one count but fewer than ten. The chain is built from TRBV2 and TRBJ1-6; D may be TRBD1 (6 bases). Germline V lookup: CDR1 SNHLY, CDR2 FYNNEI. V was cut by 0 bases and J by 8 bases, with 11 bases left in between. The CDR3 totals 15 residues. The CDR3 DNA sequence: TGTGCCAGCAGTGAAGCAGGGTGGACAGATTCACCCCTCCACTTT. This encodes CASSEAGWTDSPLHF.

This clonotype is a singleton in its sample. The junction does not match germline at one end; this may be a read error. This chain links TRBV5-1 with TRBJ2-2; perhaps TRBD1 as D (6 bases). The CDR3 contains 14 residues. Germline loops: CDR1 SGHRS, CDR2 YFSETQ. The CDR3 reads CASSSDSETGELFF. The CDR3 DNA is TGTGCCAGCAGCTCGGACAGTGAAACCGGGGAGCTGTTTTTT.

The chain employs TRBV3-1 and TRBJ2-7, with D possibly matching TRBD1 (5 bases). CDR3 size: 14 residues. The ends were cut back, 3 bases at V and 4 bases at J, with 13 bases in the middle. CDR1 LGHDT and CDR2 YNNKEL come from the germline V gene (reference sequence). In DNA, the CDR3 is TGTGCCAGCAGCCAGTCTAGACAGAAGTACGAGCAGTACTTC. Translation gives CASSQSRQKYEQYF.

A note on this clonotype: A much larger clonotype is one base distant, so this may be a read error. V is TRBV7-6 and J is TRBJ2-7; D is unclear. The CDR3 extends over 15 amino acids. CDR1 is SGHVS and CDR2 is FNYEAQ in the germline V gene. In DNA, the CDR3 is TGCGCCAGCAGCCAAGGTTTTCCGGGCCCCTACGAGCAGTACTTC. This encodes CASSQGFPGPYEQYF.